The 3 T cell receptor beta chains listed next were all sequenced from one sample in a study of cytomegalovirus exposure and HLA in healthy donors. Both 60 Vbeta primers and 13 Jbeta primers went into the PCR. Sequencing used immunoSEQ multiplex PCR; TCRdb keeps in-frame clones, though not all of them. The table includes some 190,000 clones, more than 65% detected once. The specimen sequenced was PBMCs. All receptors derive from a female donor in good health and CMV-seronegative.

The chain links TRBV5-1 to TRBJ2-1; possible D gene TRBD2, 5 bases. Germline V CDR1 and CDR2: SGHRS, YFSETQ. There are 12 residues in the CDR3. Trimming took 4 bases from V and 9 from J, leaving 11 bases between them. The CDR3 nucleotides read TGCGCCAGCAGCCTTTGGGAGAGTGAGCAGTTCTTC. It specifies CASSLWESEQFF.

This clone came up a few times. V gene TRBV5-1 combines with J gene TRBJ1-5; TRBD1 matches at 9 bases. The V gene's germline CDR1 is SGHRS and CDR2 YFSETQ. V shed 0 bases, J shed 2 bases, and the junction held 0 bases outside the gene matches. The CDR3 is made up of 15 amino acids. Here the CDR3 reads CASSLGTGGNQPQHF. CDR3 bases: TGCGCCAGCAGCTTGGGGACAGGGGGCAATCAGCCCCAGCATTTT.

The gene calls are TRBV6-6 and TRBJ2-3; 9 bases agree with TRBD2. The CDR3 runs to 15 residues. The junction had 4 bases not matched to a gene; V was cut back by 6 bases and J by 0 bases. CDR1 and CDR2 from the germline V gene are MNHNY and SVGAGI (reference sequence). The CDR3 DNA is TGTGCCAGCAGGGTAGCGGGAGTAAGCACAGATACGCAGTATTTT. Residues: CASRVAGVSTDTQYF.